These 10 T cell receptor beta chains were all obtained from the same sample, sequenced in a study of blood T cell repertoires in COVID-19. The table came from immunoSEQ multiplex PCR; TCRdb's copy has only in-frame clones and leaves some out. The repertoire has 150,000 or so clones, more than 70% of them found once; the top ten carry around 3.6%. The sample comprised PBMCs or T cells enriched from blood (not recorded which). The source is a woman between 45 and 65 years old in a cohort exposed to, infected with or recovered from COVID-19 (not recorded which).

The sample holds one count of this clone. The chain couples TRBV28 to TRBJ2-1, with 9 bases aligning to TRBD1. This CDR3 is built from 14 residues. V lost 6 bases, J lost 8 bases, and 8 bases stayed unmatched. Germline loops: CDR1 MDHEN, CDR2 SYDVKM. The CDR3 loop reads CASSEDRGGDEQFF. The CDR3 bases are TGTGCCAGCAGCGAGGACAGGGGAGGGGATGAGCAGTTCTTC.

CDR3 region: CASSSQGSGYTF. CDR3 bases: TGTGCCAGCAGCTCACAGGGGAGCGGCTACACCTTC. The V and J genes are TRBV12-3 or TRBV12-4 and TRBJ1-2; 7 bases fit TRBD1. The CDR3 totals 12 residues. V trimming: 6 bases; J trimming: 8 bases; junction bases outside the gene matches: 6.

The J gene is TRBJ2-1, the V gene TRBV11-1, with TRBD2 matching 9 bases. CDR1 and CDR2 from the germline V gene are SGHAT and FQDESV (reference sequence). The CDR3 length is 15 residues. Trimming cost V 5 bases and J 3 bases; bases outside gene matches: 5. The CDR3 sequence is CASSTSGGNYNEQFF. In nucleotides, the CDR3 is TGTGCCAGCAGCACAAGCGGGGGGAACTACAATGAGCAGTTCTTC. Full variable domain (remainder filled in from reference TRBV11-1 and TRBJ2-1): EAEVAQSPRYKITEKSQAVAFWCDPISGHATLYWYRQILGQGPELLVQFQDESVVDDSQLPKDRFSAERLKGVDSTLKIQPAELGDSAMYLCASSTSGGNYNEQFFGPGTRLTVL.

The chain uses TRBV28 and TRBJ1-5; D not certain. Trimming cost V 6 bases and J 2 bases, with 5 bases left between them. The germline V gene encodes CDR1 MDHEN and CDR2 SYDVKM. The CDR3 sequence is 12 residues long. The CDR3 is CASRPGNQPQHF. As DNA, the CDR3 is TGTGCCAGCAGGCCGGGCAATCAGCCCCAGCATTTT.

The rearrangement links TRBV4-2 to TRBJ2-5; D may be TRBD2 (7 bases). The CDR3 is 13 residues long. The V end lost 4 bases, the J end lost 5 bases, and 11 bases lay between the germline ends. Germline V CDR1 and CDR2: LGHNA, YNFKEQ. CDR3 in amino acids: CASSLRGGETQYF. The CDR3, as DNA: TGTGCCAGCAGCCTTAGGGGGGGCGAGACCCAGTACTTC.

The rearrangement uses TRBV11-2 and TRBJ2-5, with a possible D match to TRBD1 (5 bases). Trimming removed 5 bases at V and 8 bases at J, with 18 bases between. The CDR3 extends over 14 amino acids. The germline CDR1 and CDR2 sequences are SGHAT and FQNNGV. The CDR3 bases are TGTGCCAGCAGCCATGGTAATGGTCAGGGAACCCAGTACTTC. It is translated as CASSHGNGQGTQYF.

The rearrangement uses TRBV2 and TRBJ2-5; tentatively, D is TRBD2 (5 bases). V gave up 5 bases and J gave up 2 bases, with 12 bases separating them. CDR1 and CDR2 (germline): SNHLY, FYNNEI. The CDR3 extends over 14 amino acids. CDR3 nucleotide sequence: TGTGCCAGCAGTACGATGACGGGACAAGAGACCCAGTACTTC. Its protein is CASSTMTGQETQYF.

This clone has only a few counts. J is TRBJ2-3 and V is TRBV10-3, with 9 bases matching TRBD2. The CDR3 length is 14 residues. Germline lookup yields CDR1 ENHRY and CDR2 SYGVKD. Trimming removed 5 bases from V and 3 bases from J; junction bases left unmatched: 3. The CDR3 here is CAISFSGRTDTQYF. CDR3 nucleotides: TGTGCCATCAGTTTTAGCGGGAGAACAGATACGCAGTATTTT.

Here the CDR3 DNA reads TGTGCCAGCAATAAACCGGGACAGGGAGTACACGAGCAGTACTTC. Translation gives CASNKPGQGVHEQYF. V usage is TRBV25-1 and J usage is TRBJ2-7; 9 nucleotides line up with TRBD1. V dropped 7 bases and J dropped 5; count of bases not matched to a gene: 12. The CDR3 has 15 amino acids. Germline CDR1 reads MGHDK; CDR2 reads SYGVNS.

This clone was seen just once. The V and J genes are TRBV9 and TRBJ2-5; 9 bases line up with TRBD1. V shed 6 bases and J 2 bases; nucleotides not matched to a gene: 8. In germline, CDR1 is SGDLS, CDR2 YYNGEE. The CDR3 has 15 residues. The CDR3 coding sequence is TGTGCCAGCACGTCCGGGACAGGGCGACAAGAGACCCAGTACTTC. This gives the protein CASTSGTGRQETQYF.